This TCR beta chain was recovered during a study of post-analysis software for immune sequencing data (dated by TCRdb to the mid-2010s). Broadly, across the study: The recorded disease courses included relapsing-remitting, secondary progressive and progressive-relapsing multiple sclerosis, and some patients had no subtype annotation. The multiple sclerosis patient repertoires were compared with more than 9 previously published healthy control repertoires from donors aged about 6 to 26 years. A subset of samples was prepared in parallel using single-end sample barcoding, then pooled and co-amplified after Illumina adapter ligation. Paper-wide results and their limitations: When samples were clustered directly using the F measure, samples prepared in the same batch co-clustered strongly, which prompted a batch-effect correction. Normalized Chao1 diversity was significantly lower in multiple sclerosis patients than controls, suggesting substantial peripheral T-cell clonal expansion. The multiple sclerosis patient group was slightly younger than the control group. Significantly higher frequencies in patients than in controls were found for several TRBV segments, including TRBV5-6, TRBV5-1 and TRBV20-1.

Measured from the cysteine to the phenylalanine, the CDR3 is 15 residues long. Only the CDR3 DNA stays, 45 bases, in frame from base 1. According to the germline V gene, CDR1 reads MDHEN and CDR2 reads SYDVKM. After removal of 2 bases from V and 5 bases from J, the junction retains 8 bases not matched to a gene. The library relied on PCR. Sequencing took place on an Illumina HiSeq 2500. To reduce PCR and sequencing biases, unique molecular identifiers were incorporated into the TCR beta cDNA libraries. Every 1 to 10 million input T cells yielded 500,000 or so cDNA molecules, meaning each molecule approximated one T cell. The patient libraries were prepared and sequenced using the same protocol as the earlier healthy control dataset. Samples belonging to the same batch were prepared together, multiplexed and sequenced on a shared HiSeq lane. The published analysis was carried out like this. MIGEC was used to process the raw barcoded reads, and molecular identifier groups with only a single read were discarded before consensus assembly and CDR3 extraction. VDJtools was used for post-analysis of the clonotype tables, and diversity was normalized by down-sampling every dataset to the size of the smallest sample. In repertoire overlap clustering, CDR3 amino acid sequences, but not nucleotide sequences, were matched to correct batch-related cross-sample contamination. Starting from the raw public reads, TCRdb applied fastp trimming at Q25, assembled clones with MiXCR and retained in-frame beta chains. Each entry is one CDR3 protein sequence, shown with its most common DNA and genes. TCRdb, not the authors, supplied the V and J calls. The sample table records a few hundred thousand distinct CDR3 sequences; less than 40% of these occur just once. The ten largest clones take up 6% to 9% of the sample.

TCR beta repertoires were profiled from peripheral blood of 13 young patients with multiple sclerosis to demonstrate the VDJtools post-analysis software. The multiple sclerosis patients were children and adolescents between roughly 6 and 16 years of age. This clonotype was counted only a few times. Its antigen has not been determined. No qualities accompany the bases; no much larger clone lies one base away. This clonotype originated in a girl aged 2 to 10 with multiple sclerosis. Sequenced: blood. The chain links TRBV28 with TRBJ2-5, with 7 bases in between that match TRBD2. CDR3 reads: CASSLEGSGVETQYF. The nucleotides read TGTGCCAGCAGTTTAGAGGGGAGCGGGGTGGAGACCCAGTACTTC.